A selection of T cell receptor beta chains follows, all from one sample in a study of blood T cell repertoires in COVID-19. The method was immunoSEQ multiplex PCR; TCRdb's version includes in-frame clones alone and lacks a portion of them. The sample has about 220,000 clones, roughly 80% seen once. The sequencing input was peripheral blood. These receptor sequences come from a woman aged 55 to 70 with acute or convalescent COVID-19. Both conserved end residues are part of each CDR3. Fields, in order: V gene, D gene, clone size, J gene, CDR3 length, CDR3 protein, CDR3 DNA. The D gene is left open where the match is weak. Only part of the rows carry a size: once, few, many, or a class if the clone is expanded.

V: TRBV7-8
D: .
size: .
J: TRBJ1-4
length: 11
CDR3: CASSFGEKLFF
DNA: TGTGCCAGCAGCTTCGGTGAAAAACTGTTTTTT

V: TRBV10-3
D: .
size: .
J: TRBJ2-3
length: 14
CDR3: CAISVGLSTDTQYF
DNA: TGTGCCATCAGTGTAGGACTCAGCACAGATACGCAGTATTTT

V: TRBV27
D: TRBD2
size: .
J: TRBJ2-3
length: 19
CDR3: CASSLARLAGGRGTDTQYF
DNA: TGTGCCAGCAGTTTGGCTAGACTAGCGGGGGGGCGAGGCACAGATACGCAGTATTTT

V: TRBV11-1
D: .
size: .
J: TRBJ1-4
length: 11
CDR3: CASSSGGRLFF
DNA: TGTGCCAGCAGCTCGGGGGGAAGACTGTTTTTT

V: TRBV4-2
D: TRBD1
size: .
J: TRBJ1-2
length: 14
CDR3: CASSQRDRANGYTF
DNA: TGTGCCAGCAGCCAACGGGACAGGGCTAATGGCTACACCTTC

V: TRBV10-3
D: TRBD1
size: .
J: TRBJ2-6
length: 14
CDR3: CAIRTGAGANVLTF
DNA: TGTGCCATCAGAACAGGGGCTGGGGCCAACGTCCTGACTTTC

V: TRBV3-1/TRBV3-2
D: TRBD1
size: .
J: TRBJ1-4
length: 19
CDR3: CASSQDLTSTGLYNEKLFF
DNA: TGTGCCAGCAGCCAAGATTTAACCTCGACAGGGCTATACAATGAAAAACTGTTTTTT

V: TRBV5-1
D: .
size: .
J: TRBJ1-2
length: 13
CDR3: CASSLGHLSGYTF
DNA: TGCGCCAGCAGCTTAGGACACCTAAGTGGCTACACCTTC

V: TRBV5-3
D: .
size: once
J: TRBJ2-7
length: 15
CDR3: CARSPTGASSYEQYF
DNA: TGTGCCAGAAGCCCGACAGGAGCAAGCTCCTACGAGCAGTACTTC

V: TRBV19
D: TRBD1
size: .
J: TRBJ2-2
length: 16
CDR3: CASSRSGTGLTGELFF
DNA: TGTGCCAGTAGCAGATCCGGGACAGGGCTCACCGGGGAGCTGTTTTTT

V: TRBV11-3
D: .
size: .
J: TRBJ2-2
length: 13
CDR3: CASSPQWSGELFF
DNA: TGTGCCAGCAGCCCCCAGTGGTCCGGGGAGCTGTTTTTT

V: TRBV5-1
D: TRBD1
size: few
J: TRBJ1-1
length: 17
CDR3: CASSRMGTADMNTEAFF
DNA: TGCGCCAGCAGCCGTATGGGGACAGCTGATATGAACACTGAAGCTTTCTTT

V: TRBV4-1
D: .
size: .
J: TRBJ1-2
length: 16
CDR3: CASSQDQGISVGGYTF
DNA: TGCGCCAGCAGCCAAGATCAGGGTATTAGTGTTGGTGGCTACACCTTC

V: TRBV2
D: TRBD1
size: .
J: TRBJ1-1
length: 15
CDR3: CASKRRTGSSTEAFF
DNA: TGTGCCAGCAAAAGAAGGACAGGGTCGTCCACTGAAGCTTTCTTT

V: TRBV6-5
D: .
size: once
J: TRBJ1-1
length: 15
CDR3: CASSISGGLNTEAFF
DNA: TGTGCCAGCAGTATCAGCGGGGGTTTGAACACTGAAGCTTTCTTT

V: TRBV4-2
D: .
size: few
J: TRBJ1-2
length: 13
CDR3: CASSPGVGSGYTF
DNA: TGTGCCAGCAGCCCGGGGGTCGGATCCGGCTACACCTTC

V: TRBV29-1
D: .
size: .
J: TRBJ1-2
length: 14
CDR3: CSVVGGQPDYGYTF
DNA: TGCAGCGTCGTGGGGGGGCAGCCGGACTATGGCTACACCTTC

V: TRBV18
D: .
size: .
J: TRBJ1-4
length: 14
CDR3: CASSPSAGIEKLFF
DNA: TGTGCCAGCTCACCGTCGGCAGGGATTGAAAAACTGTTTTTT

V: TRBV4-2
D: .
size: .
J: TRBJ2-3
length: 13
CDR3: CASSQERENTQYF
DNA: TGTGCCAGCAGCCAAGAACGCGAAAATACGCAGTATTTT

V: TRBV5-6
D: .
size: .
J: TRBJ2-2
length: 15
CDR3: CASSSVKSNTGELFF
DNA: TGTGCCAGCAGCTCCGTCAAAAGCAACACCGGGGAGCTGTTTTTT

V: TRBV6-6
D: TRBD1
size: .
J: TRBJ2-1
length: 15
CDR3: CASSQRSTGSNEQFF
DNA: TGTGCCAGCAGCCAGAGATCGACAGGGTCCAATGAGCAGTTCTTC

V: TRBV15
D: .
size: .
J: TRBJ1-5
length: 16
CDR3: CATSPRGDSSNQPQHF
DNA: TGTGCCACCAGCCCAAGGGGTGACAGTAGCAATCAGCCCCAGCATTTT

V: TRBV5-4
D: .
size: .
J: TRBJ2-2
length: 12
CDR3: CASSSYTGELFF
DNA: TGTGCCAGCAGCTCTTACACCGGGGAGCTGTTTTTT

V: TRBV10-1
D: TRBD2
size: .
J: TRBJ2-1
length: 11
CDR3: CASRRLAEQFF
DNA: TGCGCCAGCAGGCGACTAGCGGAGCAGTTCTTC

V: TRBV5-8
D: .
size: .
J: TRBJ1-1
length: 12
CDR3: CASSLSGTEAFF
DNA: TGTGCCAGCAGCTTGTCCGGTACTGAAGCTTTCTTT

V: TRBV29-1
D: .
size: .
J: TRBJ1-1
length: 14
CDR3: CSVEDRGAGTEAFF
DNA: TGCAGCGTTGAAGATCGGGGGGCTGGTACTGAAGCTTTCTTT

V: TRBV6-6
D: TRBD1
size: .
J: TRBJ1-3
length: 15
CDR3: CASRGQGHSGNTIYF
DNA: TGTGCCAGCAGGGGACAGGGACACTCTGGAAACACCATATATTTT

V: TRBV28
D: TRBD1
size: .
J: TRBJ1-2
length: 12
CDR3: CASSTTGPGYTF
DNA: TGTGCCAGCAGCACGACAGGGCCTGGCTACACCTTC

V: TRBV5-5
D: TRBD1
size: .
J: TRBJ1-1
length: 13
CDR3: CASSVPGTGKAFF
DNA: TGTGCCAGCAGCGTGCCCGGGACAGGGAAAGCTTTCTTT

V: TRBV7-8
D: .
size: .
J: TRBJ1-2
length: 15
CDR3: CASSLELSNNYGYTF
DNA: TGTGCCAGCAGCTTAGAGCTAAGTAATAACTATGGCTACACCTTC

V: TRBV4-1
D: .
size: .
J: TRBJ2-2
length: 18
CDR3: CASSQDGGSASNTGELFF
DNA: TGCGCCAGCAGCCAAGATGGGGGGTCAGCATCGAACACCGGGGAGCTGTTTTTT

V: TRBV19
D: .
size: .
J: TRBJ1-5
length: 17
CDR3: CASSPNRVNFRTQPQHF
DNA: TGTGCCAGTAGCCCAAACAGGGTTAATTTCCGTACTCAGCCCCAGCATTTT

V: TRBV27
D: TRBD1
size: .
J: TRBJ1-2
length: 14
CDR3: CASSPGTVGYGYTF
DNA: TGTGCCAGCAGTCCCGGGACAGTGGGCTATGGCTACACCTTC

V: TRBV3-1/TRBV3-2
D: TRBD2
size: .
J: TRBJ2-5
length: 15
CDR3: CASSQVRGLAGGEYF
DNA: TGTGCCAGCAGCCAAGTCCGGGGGCTAGCGGGGGGCGAGTACTTC

V: TRBV6-5
D: TRBD1
size: .
J: TRBJ1-3
length: 15
CDR3: CASSYVQGAGNTIYF
DNA: TGTGCCAGCAGTTACGTCCAGGGGGCTGGAAACACCATATATTTT

V: TRBV7-8
D: TRBD2
size: once
J: TRBJ2-7
length: 17
CDR3: CASSQPIAGGGTYEQYF
DNA: TGTGCCAGCAGCCAGCCTATAGCGGGGGGGGGAACCTACGAGCAGTACTTC

V: TRBV6-1
D: .
size: .
J: TRBJ1-2
length: 14
CDR3: CASSEPGLGYGYTF
DNA: TGTGCCAGCAGTGAACCGGGTTTGGGCTATGGCTACACCTTC

V: TRBV11-2
D: .
size: .
J: TRBJ2-7
length: 13
CDR3: CASTNRVSNEQYF
DNA: TGTGCCAGCACCAACAGGGTGAGCAACGAGCAGTACTTC

V: TRBV10-2
D: TRBD2
size: .
J: TRBJ2-3
length: 17
CDR3: CASQVPGLAGVGDTQYF
DNA: TGCGCCAGCCAAGTTCCGGGACTAGCGGGGGTAGGAGATACGCAGTATTTT

V: TRBV6-5
D: TRBD1
size: .
J: TRBJ1-1
length: 13
CDR3: CASGDRGITEAFF
DNA: TGTGCCAGCGGGGACAGGGGAATCACTGAAGCTTTCTTT

V: TRBV3-1/TRBV3-2
D: .
size: .
J: TRBJ1-3
length: 15
CDR3: CASSQPQYSGNTIYF
DNA: TGTGCCAGCAGCCAGCCACAGTACTCTGGAAACACCATATATTTT

V: TRBV7-9
D: .
size: .
J: TRBJ2-7
length: 13
CDR3: CASSPQQGSEQYF
DNA: TGTGCCAGCAGCCCTCAACAGGGTAGCGAGCAGTACTTC

V: TRBV7-8
D: .
size: .
J: TRBJ2-7
length: 14
CDR3: CASSRGRSAYEQYF
DNA: TGTGCCAGCAGCCGAGGGAGGAGCGCCTACGAGCAGTACTTC

V: TRBV4-2
D: TRBD1
size: .
J: TRBJ1-3
length: 18
CDR3: CASSQATGTGGVGNTIYF
DNA: TGTGCCAGCAGCCAAGCTACCGGGACAGGGGGCGTCGGAAACACCATATATTTT

V: TRBV5-5
D: TRBD1
size: .
J: TRBJ1-2
length: 16
CDR3: CASSLGQGIANYGYTF
DNA: TGTGCCAGCAGCTTGGGACAGGGAATAGCTAACTATGGCTACACCTTC

V: TRBV6-5
D: .
size: .
J: TRBJ1-1
length: 13
CDR3: CASSYGGNTEAFF
DNA: TGTGCCAGCAGTTACGGCGGCAACACTGAAGCTTTCTTT

V: TRBV28
D: .
size: few
J: TRBJ1-2
length: 11
CDR3: CASSSRYGYTF
DNA: TGTGCCAGCAGTTCTAGGTATGGCTACACCTTC

V: TRBV6-5
D: .
size: .
J: TRBJ1-2
length: 15
CDR3: CASSPLGSADYGYTF
DNA: TGTGCCAGCAGTCCACTTGGTTCGGCGGACTATGGCTACACCTTC

V: TRBV18
D: .
size: once
J: TRBJ1-1
length: 13
CDR3: CASSPRRDTEAFF
DNA: TGTGCCAGCTCACCACGGCGGGACACTGAAGCTTTCTTT

V: TRBV6-5
D: .
size: few
J: TRBJ2-7
length: 15
CDR3: CASSYSLATGIQQYF
DNA: TGTGCCAGCAGTTACTCTCTTGCGACAGGAATCCAGCAGTACTTC

V: TRBV27
D: TRBD1
size: .
J: TRBJ1-1
length: 13
CDR3: CASRPGGSTEAFF
DNA: TGTGCCAGCAGACCAGGGGGTAGTACTGAAGCTTTCTTT

V: TRBV18
D: .
size: .
J: TRBJ1-1
length: 15
CDR3: CASSPNQGPNTEAFF
DNA: TGTGCCAGCTCACCCAACCAGGGGCCGAACACTGAAGCTTTCTTT

V: TRBV18
D: TRBD1
size: .
J: TRBJ1-2
length: 15
CDR3: CASSPPMGQGAGYTF
DNA: TGTGCCAGCTCACCACCGATGGGACAGGGCGCCGGCTACACCTTC

V: TRBV10-2
D: .
size: .
J: TRBJ1-6
length: 15
CDR3: CASSPIQGTGSPLHF
DNA: TGCGCCAGCAGTCCTATACAGGGTACGGGCTCACCCCTCCACTTT

V: TRBV11-2
D: TRBD2
size: .
J: TRBJ2-3
length: 16
CDR3: CASKGQRGARADTQYF
DNA: TGTGCCAGCAAAGGGCAGCGGGGGGCTCGGGCAGATACGCAGTATTTT

V: TRBV21-1
D: .
size: .
J: TRBJ1-4
length: 17
CDR3: CASSSKILGRDYEKLFF
DNA: TGTGCCAGCAGCAGCAAGATCCTAGGTAGGGACTATGAAAAACTGTTTTTT

V: TRBV10-1
D: TRBD1
size: .
J: TRBJ1-4
length: 17
CDR3: CASSEGDRNGQCEKLFF
DNA: TGCGCCAGCAGTGAGGGGGACAGGAACGGGCAATGTGAAAAACTGTTTTTT